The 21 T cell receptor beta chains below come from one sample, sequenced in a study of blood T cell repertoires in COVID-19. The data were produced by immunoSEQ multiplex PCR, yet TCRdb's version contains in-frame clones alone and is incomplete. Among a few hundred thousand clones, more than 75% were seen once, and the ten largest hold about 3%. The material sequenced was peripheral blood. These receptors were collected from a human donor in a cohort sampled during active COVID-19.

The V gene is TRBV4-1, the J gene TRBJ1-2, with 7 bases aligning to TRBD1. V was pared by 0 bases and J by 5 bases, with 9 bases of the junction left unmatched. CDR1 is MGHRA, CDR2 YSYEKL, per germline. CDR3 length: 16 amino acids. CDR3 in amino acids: CASSQEWDRGGYGYTF. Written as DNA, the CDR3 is TGCGCCAGCAGCCAAGAGTGGGACAGAGGGGGGTATGGCTACACCTTC.

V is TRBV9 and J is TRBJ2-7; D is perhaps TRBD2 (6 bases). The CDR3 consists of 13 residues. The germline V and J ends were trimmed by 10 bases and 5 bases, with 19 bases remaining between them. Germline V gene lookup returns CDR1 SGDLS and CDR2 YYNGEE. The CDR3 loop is CASSSGGANEQYF. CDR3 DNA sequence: TGTGCCTCATCATCGGGCGGGGCTAACGAGCAGTACTTC.

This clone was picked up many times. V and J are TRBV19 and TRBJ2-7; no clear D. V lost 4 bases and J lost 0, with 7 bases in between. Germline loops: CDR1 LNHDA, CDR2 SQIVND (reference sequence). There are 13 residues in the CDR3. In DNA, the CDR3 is TGTGCCAGTAGTAGAGCTTTCTCCTACGAGCAGTACTTC. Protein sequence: CASSRAFSYEQYF.

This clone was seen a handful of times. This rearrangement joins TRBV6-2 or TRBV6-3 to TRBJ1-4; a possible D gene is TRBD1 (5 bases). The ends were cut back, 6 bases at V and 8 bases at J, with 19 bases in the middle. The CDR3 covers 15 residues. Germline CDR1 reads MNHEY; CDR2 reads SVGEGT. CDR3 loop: CASSLQDPGWEKLFF. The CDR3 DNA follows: TGTGCCAGCAGCCTACAGGATCCCGGGTGGGAAAAACTGTTTTTT.

In DNA, the CDR3 is TGCGCCAGCAGCCCGGACAGGGTACGGGAGCAGTACTTC. It encodes CASSPDRVREQYF. The chain is built from TRBV5-1 and TRBJ2-7; 8 bases are shared with TRBD1. V trimming: 4 bases; J trimming: 7 bases; junction bases outside the gene matches: 7. The CDR3 is 13 amino acids. Germline V gene data show CDR1 as SGHRS and CDR2 as YFSETQ.

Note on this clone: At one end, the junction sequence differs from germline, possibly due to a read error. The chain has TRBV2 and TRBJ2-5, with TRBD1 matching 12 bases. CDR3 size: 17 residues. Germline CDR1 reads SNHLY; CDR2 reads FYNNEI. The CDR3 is CASREGTGGFMGETQYF. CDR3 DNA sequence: TGTGCCAGCAGAGAAGGGACAGGGGGCTTTATGGGAGAGACCCAGTACTTC.

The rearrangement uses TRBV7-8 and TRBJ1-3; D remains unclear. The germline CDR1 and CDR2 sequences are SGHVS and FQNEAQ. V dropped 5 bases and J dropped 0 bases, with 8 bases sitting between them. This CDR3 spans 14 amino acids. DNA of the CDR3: TGTGCCAGCAGCACATCCCACTCTGGAAACACCATATATTTT. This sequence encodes CASSTSHSGNTIYF.

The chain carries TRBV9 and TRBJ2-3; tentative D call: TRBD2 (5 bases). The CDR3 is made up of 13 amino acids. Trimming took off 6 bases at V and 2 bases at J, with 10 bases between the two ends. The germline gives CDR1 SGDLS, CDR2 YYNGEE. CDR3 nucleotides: TGTGCCAGCAAGAGCGGAAACACAGATACGCAGTATTTT. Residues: CASKSGNTDTQYF.

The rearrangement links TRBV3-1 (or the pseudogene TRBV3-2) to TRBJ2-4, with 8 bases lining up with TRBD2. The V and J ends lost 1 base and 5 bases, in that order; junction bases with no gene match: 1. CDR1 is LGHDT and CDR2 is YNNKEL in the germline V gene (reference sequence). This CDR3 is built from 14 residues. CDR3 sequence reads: CASSQAGGENIQYF. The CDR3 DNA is TGTGCCAGCAGCCAAGCGGGGGGGGAAAACATTCAGTACTTC.

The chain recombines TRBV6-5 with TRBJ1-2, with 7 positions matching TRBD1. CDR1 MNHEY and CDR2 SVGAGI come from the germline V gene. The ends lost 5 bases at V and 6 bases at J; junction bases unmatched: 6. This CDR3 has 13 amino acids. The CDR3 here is CASSRTGRDGYTF. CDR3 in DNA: TGTGCCAGCAGTCGGACAGGTCGTGATGGCTACACCTTC.

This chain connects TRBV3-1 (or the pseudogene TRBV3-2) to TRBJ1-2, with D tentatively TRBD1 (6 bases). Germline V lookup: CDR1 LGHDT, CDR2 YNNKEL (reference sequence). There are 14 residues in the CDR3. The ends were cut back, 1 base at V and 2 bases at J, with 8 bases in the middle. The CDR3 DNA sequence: TGTGCCAGCAGCCAAGGGACAGAGAACTATGGCTACACCTTC. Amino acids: CASSQGTENYGYTF.

In DNA, the CDR3 is TGTGCCAGCACGTGGGACAGGGGGGGAACCGGGGAGCTGTTTTTT. This codes for CASTWDRGGTGELFF. The chain combines TRBV2 with TRBJ2-2; 11 positions match TRBD1. CDR3 length: 15 residues. The J segment lost 5 bases and the V segment lost 7 bases, leaving 6 bases of the junction unmatched. Germline CDR1 is SNHLY and CDR2 is FYNNEI.

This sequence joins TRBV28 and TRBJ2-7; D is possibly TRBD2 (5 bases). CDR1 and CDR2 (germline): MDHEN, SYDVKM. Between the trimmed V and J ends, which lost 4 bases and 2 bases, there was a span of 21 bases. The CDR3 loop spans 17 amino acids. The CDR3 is CASSSPTSAWRPYEQYF. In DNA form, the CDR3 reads TGTGCCAGCAGTTCACCAACCAGCGCGTGGAGGCCCTACGAGCAGTACTTC.

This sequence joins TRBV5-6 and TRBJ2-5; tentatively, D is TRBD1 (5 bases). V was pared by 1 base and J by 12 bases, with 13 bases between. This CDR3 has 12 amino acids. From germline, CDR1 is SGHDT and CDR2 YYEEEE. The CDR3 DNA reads TGTGCCAGCAGCTTGCCCCAGGGTGGAAAGTACTTC. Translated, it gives CASSLPQGGKYF.

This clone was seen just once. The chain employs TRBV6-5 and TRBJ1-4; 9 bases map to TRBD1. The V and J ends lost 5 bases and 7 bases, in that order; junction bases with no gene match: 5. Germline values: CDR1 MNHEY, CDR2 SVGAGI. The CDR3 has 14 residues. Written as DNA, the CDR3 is TGTGCCAGCAGTCGGGACAGGGAGACTGAAAAACTGTTTTTT. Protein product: CASSRDRETEKLFF.

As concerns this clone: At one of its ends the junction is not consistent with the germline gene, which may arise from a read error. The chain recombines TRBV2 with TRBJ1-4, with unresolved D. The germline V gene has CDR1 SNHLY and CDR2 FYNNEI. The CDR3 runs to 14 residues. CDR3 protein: CASSVGRDFSPRDF. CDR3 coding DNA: TGTGCCAGCAGTGTGGGTCGTGACTTCTCCCCCCGTGACTTT.

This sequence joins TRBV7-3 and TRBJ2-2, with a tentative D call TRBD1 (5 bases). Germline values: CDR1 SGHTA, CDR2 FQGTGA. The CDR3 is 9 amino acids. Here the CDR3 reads CVDSGELFF. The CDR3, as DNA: TGTGTCGACAGCGGGGAGCTGTTTTTT.

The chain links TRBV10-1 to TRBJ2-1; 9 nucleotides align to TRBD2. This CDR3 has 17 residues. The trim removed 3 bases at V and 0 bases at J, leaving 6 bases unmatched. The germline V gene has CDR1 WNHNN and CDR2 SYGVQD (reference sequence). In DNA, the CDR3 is TGCGCCAGCAGTGACCCGGGTAGCGGGAGCTCCTACAATGAGCAGTTCTTC. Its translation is CASSDPGSGSSYNEQFF.

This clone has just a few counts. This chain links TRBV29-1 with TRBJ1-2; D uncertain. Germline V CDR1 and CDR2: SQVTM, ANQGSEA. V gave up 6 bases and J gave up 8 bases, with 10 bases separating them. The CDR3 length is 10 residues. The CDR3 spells CSVPRSGYTF. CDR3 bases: TGCAGCGTCCCCAGGTCGGGCTACACCTTC.

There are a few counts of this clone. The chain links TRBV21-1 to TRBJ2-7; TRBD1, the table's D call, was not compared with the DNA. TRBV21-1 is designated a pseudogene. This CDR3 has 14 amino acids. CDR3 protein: CASSKVTGGIEQYF. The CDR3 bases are TGTGCCAGCAGCAAAGTGACAGGGGGCATTGAGCAGTACTTC.

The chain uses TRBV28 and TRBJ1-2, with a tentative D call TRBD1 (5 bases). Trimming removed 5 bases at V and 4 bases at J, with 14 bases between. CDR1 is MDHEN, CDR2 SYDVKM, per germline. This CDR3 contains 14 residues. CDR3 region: CASSLVGGGYGYTF. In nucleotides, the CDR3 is TGTGCCAGCAGTCTAGTGGGGGGAGGCTATGGCTACACCTTC.